This is a list of T cell receptor beta chains from one sample in a study of PD-L1 blockade in urothelial cancer. Profiled with immunoSEQ multiplex PCR; TCRdb holds only in-frame clones, not every one. The sample shows 40,000 to 50,000 clones, roughly 86% of them seen only once. This specimen consisted of PBMCs, obtained around atezolizumab (anti-PD-L1) treatment. Every receptor here comes from a man between 60 and 75 years old with urothelial cancer. Both conserved end residues are part of each CDR3. The D gene is left open where the match is weak. Clone size is given for some rows only: seen once, a few or many times, or a class if the clone is expanded.

TRBD1	TRBJ2-7	-	TRBV18	TGTGCCAGCTCACCCTATGACAGGGGCGGCGAGCAGTACTTC	CASSPYDRGGEQYF
TRBD1	TRBJ1-2	-	TRBV28	TGTGCCAGCAACGACAGGGGGCTAAGGTACTATGGCTACACCTTC	CASNDRGLRYYGYTF
-	TRBJ1-6	-	TRBV7-8	TGTGCCAGCAGCAGAGACAGGACTGGATCACCCCTCCACTTT	CASSRDRTGSPLHF
-	TRBJ2-7	-	TRBV19	TGTGCCACTAACGAGCAGTACTTC	CATNEQYF
TRBD1	TRBJ1-5	-	TRBV6-1	TGTGCCAGCAGCCGACTCACAGGGGGCGGTCAGCCCCAGCATTTT	CASSRLTGGGQPQHF
TRBD1	TRBJ2-7	-	TRBV7-8	TGTGCCAGCAGCGCCCAACAGGGGGCGGTCGAGCAGTACTTC	CASSAQQGAVEQYF
TRBD1	TRBJ1-1	-	TRBV19	TGTGCCAGTAGTAGGGGACAGGGGAACACTGAAGCTTTCTTT	CASSRGQGNTEAFF
TRBD1	TRBJ2-7	-	TRBV10-3	TGTGCCATCAGGGGACAGACGACCTACGAGCAGTACTTC	CAIRGQTTYEQYF
TRBD1	TRBJ2-7	-	TRBV6-5	TGTGCCACCCAATCCGGGACAGGGGGATACGAGCAGTACTTC	CATQSGTGGYEQYF
-	TRBJ1-3	-	TRBV10-3	TGTGCCATCAGTGAGTCCTTCCTCTCTGGAAACACCATATATTTT	CAISESFLSGNTIYF
TRBD1	TRBJ2-1	-	TRBV12-5	TGTGCTAGTGGTGCGGGGGACAGGGGGCACAATGAGCAGTTCTTC	CASGAGDRGHNEQFF
-	TRBJ2-5	-	TRBV2	TGTGCCACCCGAGGAGGTTTTGGGGAGACCCAGTACTTC	CATRGGFGETQYF
TRBD1	TRBJ2-7	once	TRBV11-2	TGTGCCAGCAGCTTAGTGCAGGGGGCCCACGAGCAGTACTTC	CASSLVQGAHEQYF
-	TRBJ2-7	-	TRBV7-6	TGTGCCAGCAGCGTTACGCGGGGCTACGAGCAGTACTTC	CASSVTRGYEQYF
TRBD1	TRBJ2-7	-	TRBV10-1	TGCGCCAGCAGTGAGTCGGAACGTAAGTATTCGGGACAGGGGACCTACGAGCAGTACTTC	CASSESERKYSGQGTYEQYF
TRBD1	TRBJ1-1	-	TRBV5-4	TGTGCCAGCAGCCCCCCGACAGGGGCCACCATGAACACTGAAGCTTTCTTT	CASSPPTGATMNTEAFF
TRBD2	TRBJ2-5	-	TRBV5-1	TGCGCCAGCAGCTTCACTAGCGGTCAAGAGACCCAGTACTTC	CASSFTSGQETQYF
TRBD2	TRBJ2-5	once	TRBV4-1	TGCGCCAGCAGCCATGGAGCGGGGGGTACCCTTCAAGAGACCCAGTACTTC	CASSHGAGGTLQETQYF
-	TRBJ1-2	-	TRBV12-5	TGTGCTAGTGGTTTGCAGGACGCGGGACGCGGCTACACCTTC	CASGLQDAGRGYTF
TRBD1	TRBJ1-6	few	TRBV10-1	TGCGCCAGCAGTCGGGACAGCAATTCACCCCTCCACTTT	CASSRDSNSPLHF